Each of the 25 T cell receptor beta chains below was sequenced from the same sample in a study of control samples from healthy donors and cancer patients. Libraries were prepared by immunoSEQ multiplex PCR; TCRdb keeps only in-frame clonotypes and omits some of them. Among roughly 69,000 clones listed, more than 80% were seen once. Specimen: blood. These receptors were taken from a man between 60 and 75 years old in good health.

This rearrangement joins TRBV30 to TRBJ2-1; weak D call: TRBD2 (6 bases). CDR3 length: 14 amino acids. The V end was cut by 1 base, the J end by 6 bases, with 13 bases between. From germline, CDR1 is GTSNPN and CDR2 SVGIG (reference sequence). CDR3 sequence: CAWSGGVGGNEQFF. In DNA form, the CDR3 reads TGTGCCTGGAGTGGGGGAGTGGGGGGCAATGAGCAGTTCTTC. Filled out from reference TRBV30 and TRBJ2-1, the complete variable domain reads SQTIHQWPATLVQPVGSPLSLECTVEGTSNPNLYWYRQAAGRGLQLLFYSVGIGQISSEVPQNLSASRPQDRQFILSSKKLLLSDSGFYLCAWSGGVGGNEQFFGPGTRLTVL.

The V and J genes are TRBV7-9 and TRBJ1-1; 8 bases fit TRBD1. In germline, CDR1 is SEHNR, CDR2 FQNEAQ (reference sequence). With V trimmed by 5 bases and J by 5 bases, 7 bases remained unmatched. The CDR3 spans 14 residues. CDR3 bases: TGTGCCAGCAGCCCCCCGGACAGGGCGACTGAAGCTTTCTTT. Residues: CASSPPDRATEAFF.

J is TRBJ2-5 and V is TRBV5-6; D may be TRBD2 (5 bases). The CDR3 sequence is 16 residues long. The ends were cut back, 1 base at V and 10 bases at J, with 23 bases in the middle. Germline V lookup: CDR1 SGHDT, CDR2 YYEEEE. The CDR3 loop is CASSLYGSQVREYQYF. For the CDR3, the DNA is TGTGCCAGCAGCTTGTATGGTTCTCAGGTTAGGGAGTACCAGTACTTC.

The chain joins TRBV18 to TRBJ1-4, with a weak D call TRBD1 (6 bases). CDR3 length equals 14 residues. The V gene's germline CDR1 is KGHSH and CDR2 LQKENI. Trimming stripped 8 bases from V and 0 bases from J, with 10 bases between. CDR3 in DNA: TGTGCCAGCCGGCAGGGGTCAACTAATGAAAAACTGTTTTTT. Amino acid sequence: CASRQGSTNEKLFF.

The V call is TRBV27, the J call TRBJ2-1; 14 bases align to TRBD2. V shed 9 bases, J shed 6 bases, and the junction held 10 bases outside the gene matches. Per the germline V gene, CDR1 is MNHEY and CDR2 is SMNVEV (reference sequence). The length of the CDR3 is 16 residues. The CDR3 reads CASLPRTSGRFNEQFF. The CDR3, as DNA: TGTGCCAGTCTTCCCCGGACTAGCGGGAGGTTCAATGAGCAGTTCTTC.

The chain recombines TRBV12-3 or TRBV12-4 with TRBJ1-1; D perhaps matches TRBD1 (6 bases). This CDR3 comprises 13 residues. V lost 6 bases and J lost 0, with 8 bases in between. The CDR3 loop is CASRGQLNTEAFF. CDR3 sequence (DNA): TGTGCCAGCAGAGGACAGTTGAACACTGAAGCTTTCTTT.

This clone was detected once. One end of the junction fails to match germline, which may point to a read error. V usage is TRBV15 and J usage is TRBJ2-7; TRBD2 matches at 9 bases. The germline V gene has CDR1 LNHNV and CDR2 YYDKDF (reference sequence). This CDR3 spans 14 amino acids. DNA for the CDR3: TGTGCCACCGTTTCCGGGACTAGCTCCCACGAGCAGTACTTC. This translates into CATVSGTSSHEQYF.

The chain couples TRBV5-8 to TRBJ2-1, with 9 bases aligning to TRBD2. With V trimmed by 4 bases and J by 0 bases, 8 bases remained unmatched. This CDR3 has 17 residues. Germline-derived CDR1 and CDR2 are SGHTS and YDEGEE. CDR3 coding DNA: TGTGCCAGCAGCCAATGGGGACTAGCAAACTCCTACAATGAGCAGTTCTTC. This sequence encodes CASSQWGLANSYNEQFF.

The gene calls are TRBV7-2 and TRBJ2-1; no definite D call. The germline CDR1 and CDR2 sequences are SGHTA and FQGNSA. The CDR3 contains 15 residues. Between the trimmed V and J ends, which lost 5 bases and 1 base, there was a span of 12 bases. As DNA, the CDR3 is TGTGCCAGCAGCCCGACTCGTAATTCCTACAATGAGCAGTTCTTC. Residues: CASSPTRNSYNEQFF.

The chain is built from TRBV7-6 and TRBJ2-1; either TRBD1 or TRBD2 may supply D (6 bases each). Deletions cut 3 bases from V and 8 bases from J, with 23 bases between. CDR1 is SGHVS, CDR2 FNYEAQ, per germline. The CDR3 contains 17 residues. The CDR3 DNA follows: TGTGCCAGCAGCTTTCAATTGGGGGGCCCTGACGTGGATGAGCAGTTCTTC. This codes for CASSFQLGGPDVDEQFF.

The genes are TRBV28 and TRBJ1-1, with TRBD1 matching 7 bases. The V segment lost 7 bases and the J segment 0 bases; nucleotides outside the gene matches: 5. Germline values: CDR1 MDHEN, CDR2 SYDVKM. The CDR3 has 14 residues. The CDR3 DNA reads TGTGCCAGCACCTTGGGACAGTTGAACACTGAAGCTTTCTTT. It specifies CASTLGQLNTEAFF.

The chain links TRBV19 to TRBJ2-1; 11 bases match TRBD1. Trimming removed 6 bases from V and 8 bases from J; junction bases left unmatched: 3. CDR1 LNHDA and CDR2 SQIVND come from the germline V gene (reference sequence). The CDR3 totals 13 residues. CDR3 loop: CASSRDRGDEQFF. The CDR3 region has the DNA TGTGCCAGTAGCCGGGACAGGGGGGATGAGCAGTTCTTC.

The chain carries TRBV9 and TRBJ2-1, with D tentatively TRBD1 or TRBD2 (5 bases each). The V end lost 4 bases, the J end lost 9 bases, and 17 bases lay between the germline ends. Germline CDR1 and CDR2: SGDLS and YYNGEE. This CDR3 region has 14 residues. The CDR3 DNA reads TGTGCCAGCAGCCCTACGCTGGGGGATACTGAGCAGTTCTTC. The encoded protein is CASSPTLGDTEQFF.

The gene calls are TRBV5-1 and TRBJ2-5, with D unclear. Trimming pared 4 bases from V and 2 bases from J, leaving 12 bases between. CDR1 and CDR2 (germline): SGHRS, YFSETQ. This CDR3 comprises 14 residues. CDR3 sequence reads: CASSPTARQETQYF. CDR3 nucleotide sequence: TGCGCCAGCAGCCCCACGGCGCGGCAAGAGACCCAGTACTTC.

This clone was seen just once. The chain is built from TRBV7-2 and TRBJ1-1, with 8 bases aligning to TRBD1. Germline V gene lookup returns CDR1 SGHTA and CDR2 FQGNSA. The trim removed 1 base at V and 0 bases at J, leaving 10 bases unmatched. The CDR3 spans 18 residues. The CDR3: CASSLGFGTGVMNTEAFF. The CDR3 DNA sequence: TGTGCCAGCAGCTTAGGTTTCGGGACAGGTGTCATGAACACTGAAGCTTTCTTT. The complete variable domain, with remaining parts taken from reference TRBV7-2 and TRBJ1-1, reads GAGVSQSPSNKVTEKGKDVELRCDPISGHTALYWYRQSLGQGLEFLIYFQGNSAPDKSGLPSDRFSAERTGGSVSTLTIQRTQQEDSAVYLCASSLGFGTGVMNTEAFFGQGTRLTVV.

The chain recombines TRBV4-1 with TRBJ2-1; 11 nucleotides agree with TRBD2. Germline CDR1 is MGHRA and CDR2 is YSYEKL. This CDR3 contains 18 residues. V lost 0 bases and J lost 8; bases outside the gene matches: 12. The CDR3 DNA is TGCGCCAGCAGCCAAGAAGTCCGGCTTACTAGCGGGGGCCATGAGCAGTTCTTC. Its translation is CASSQEVRLTSGGHEQFF.

The chain recombines TRBV10-3 with TRBJ2-1; 9 nucleotides match TRBD2. The germline V gene has CDR1 ENHRY and CDR2 SYGVKD. CDR3 length: 17 amino acids. Trimming removed 2 bases from V and 5 bases from J; junction bases left unmatched: 10. CDR3: CAISEGAAGGLHNEQFF. The CDR3 DNA sequence: TGTGCCATCAGTGAGGGTGCAGCGGGAGGTCTTCACAATGAGCAGTTCTTC.

This clone has only a few counts. The rearrangement uses TRBV11-2 and TRBJ2-2, with 7 positions matching TRBD1. V shed 6 bases and J 4 bases; nucleotides not matched to a gene: 17. The CDR3 contains 18 residues. Germline CDR1 reads SGHAT; CDR2 reads FQNNGV. CDR3 loop: CASRKRQGLGVRTGELFF. The CDR3 nucleotides are TGTGCCAGCAGAAAGAGACAGGGCCTGGGCGTGCGCACCGGGGAGCTGTTTTTT.

The V call is TRBV3-1 (or the pseudogene TRBV3-2), the J call TRBJ1-2, with TRBD1 matching over 11 bases. The CDR3 runs to 12 residues. Trimming at V came to 6 bases and at J to 7 bases, leaving 1 base not matched to a gene. In germline, CDR1 is LGHDT, CDR2 YNNKEL (reference sequence). CDR3 amino acids: CASRGTGGGYTF. CDR3 DNA: TGTGCCAGCAGGGGGACAGGGGGTGGCTACACCTTC.

The rearrangement joins TRBV5-4 to TRBJ2-2; D may match TRBD1 or TRBD2 (5 bases each). Germline CDR1 and CDR2: SGHNT and YYREEE (reference sequence). V lost 3 bases to trimming and J lost 5 bases, with 17 bases between them. This CDR3 is built from 16 residues. CDR3 sequence (DNA): TGTGCCAGCAGCTGGATTGAGGGGAAAGGGACCGGGGAGCTGTTTTTT. Residues: CASSWIEGKGTGELFF.

The V and J genes are TRBV18 and TRBJ2-3; the D call may be TRBD1 or TRBD2 (6 bases each). The germline V and J ends were trimmed by 6 bases and 1 base, with 14 bases remaining between them. This CDR3 comprises 15 residues. Germline V gene data show CDR1 as KGHSH and CDR2 as LQKENI. In DNA form, the CDR3 reads TGTGCCAGCTCCCCCGGGGGCGGCCGCACAGATACGCAGTATTTT. Translating it yields CASSPGGGRTDTQYF.

This sequence joins TRBV2 and TRBJ2-1, with D tentatively TRBD2 (8 bases). The ends were cut back, 4 bases at V and 5 bases at J, with 21 bases in the middle. Germline assignment: CDR1 SNHLY and CDR2 FYNNEI. This CDR3 region has 17 residues. The DNA for the CDR3 is TGTGCCAGCAGTGGCCAGGGGGGAGCGGGAGTCAACAATGAGCAGTTCTTC. It yields the protein CASSGQGGAGVNNEQFF.

This clone has only a few counts. The chain is built from TRBV7-2 and TRBJ2-7; D perhaps matches TRBD2 (6 bases). V lost 2 bases and J lost 0, with 11 bases in between. From germline, CDR1 is SGHTA and CDR2 FQGNSA. The CDR3 spans 15 residues. The CDR3 loop reads CASSLLSGYSYEQYF. CDR3 DNA sequence: TGTGCCAGCAGCTTATTAAGCGGGTACTCCTACGAGCAGTACTTC.

The gene calls are TRBV18 and TRBJ2-3, with 9 bases matching TRBD2. Germline V gene lookup returns CDR1 KGHSH and CDR2 LQKENI. CDR3 size: 16 residues. The ends lost 2 bases at V and 4 bases at J; junction bases unmatched: 7. The CDR3 nucleotides read TGTGCCAGCTCACCATTAATAGCGGGAGTGGCAGATACGCAGTATTTT. This codes for CASSPLIAGVADTQYF.

V gene TRBV27 combines with J gene TRBJ1-1, with 7 bases identical to TRBD1. CDR3 length: 14 amino acids. CDR1 and CDR2 from the germline V gene are MNHEY and SMNVEV (reference sequence). V lost 2 bases to trimming and J lost 4 bases; unmatched junction nucleotides: 4. The CDR3 reads CASSLNTGVTEAFF. Here the CDR3 DNA reads TGTGCCAGCAGTTTAAATACAGGGGTCACTGAAGCTTTCTTT.